These 2 T cell receptor beta chains came from one sample sequenced in a study of T cell changes during pregnancy in multiple sclerosis. Libraries were prepared by immunoSEQ multiplex PCR; TCRdb keeps only in-frame clonotypes and omits some of them. Among some 80,000 clones, roughly 96% were seen once, and the ten largest hold 1.1%. The source was peripheral blood, collected in the second trimester of pregnancy. All receptors derive from a female donor with multiple sclerosis, enrolled in a pregnancy study.

The rearrangement joins TRBV28 to TRBJ1-5; possible D gene TRBD1, 6 bases. V dropped 5 bases and J dropped 1 base, with 21 bases sitting between them. In germline, CDR1 is MDHEN, CDR2 SYDVKM. The CDR3 has 18 residues. The CDR3 loop reads CASSTTNSGTPSNQPQHF. CDR3 DNA sequence: TGTGCCAGCAGTACAACCAACTCCGGGACACCAAGCAATCAGCCCCAGCATTTT.

The chain uses TRBV14 and TRBJ1-4; D ambiguous. Germline V gene lookup returns CDR1 SGHDN and CDR2 FVKESK. The CDR3 is 17 amino acids. Trimming took off 2 bases at V and 3 bases at J, with 16 bases between the two ends. The CDR3 reads CASSQTTPRRPNEKLFF. CDR3 DNA: TGTGCCAGCAGCCAAACAACTCCACGGAGGCCTAATGAAAAACTGTTTTTT.